This paragraph reports one T cell receptor (beta chain). This clonotype appeared a few times. Its recognized antigen is unknown. A read error may account for a junction end that differs from germline. The library was prepared using PCR. Sequencing instrument: Illumina HiSeq 2500. To normalize quantification of the TCRbeta repertoire, the TCR libraries were built with molecular barcoding that relied on unique molecular identifiers. The public reads were run again by TCRdb, first through fastp at Q25 and then through MiXCR, and only productive beta chains were kept. One record per CDR3 amino acid sequence lists the most common genes and DNA. The sample yields hundreds of thousands of distinct CDR3 sequences; around 25% were counted once. The biggest ten clones account for about 5% of the sample. The CDR3, cysteine through phenylalanine, is 14 amino acids long. Only the CDR3 region is kept as DNA, spanning 42 bases read in frame from base 1. Per the germline V gene, SNHLY is the CDR1 and FYNNEI is the CDR2.

This entry comes from a study of T-cell reconstitution after alpha-beta-depleted transplantation in children (dated by TCRdb to 2016 to 2017). About the study as a whole: The study quantitatively tracked T-cell immune reconstitution after TCRalphabeta/CD19-depleted allogeneic hematopoietic cell transplantation in children using TCR repertoire profiling.

The full study reports these points: In some patients, the high TCRbeta diversity seen at day 60 was put down to recipient T cells and intrathymic progenitors that had survived conditioning. Hyperexpanded clone frequencies declined over subsequent months; after one year, T-cell counts and TCRbeta diversity were mostly attributed to newly produced T cells. The apparently early recovery of alphabetaT-cell counts about two months after transplant reportedly depended on only several hundred rapidly expanded clones that came from non-depleted graft cells.

What the treatment or condition label conveys for this sample: allogeneic hematopoietic cell transplantation with graft depleted of TCRalphabeta T cells and CD19 B cells. Transplant recipients were children who received TCRalphabeta/CD19-depleted allogeneic hematopoietic cell grafts. The sequencing here drew on PBMCs, mostly from graft donor cells, taken 360 days after TCRalphabeta/CD19-depleted stem cell transplant. Here the chain combines TRBV2 and TRBJ1-5; no D gene is confidently identified. This receptor was identified in a female patient aged 2-10 years who had a stem cell transplant for congenital amegakaryocytic thrombocytopenia, so the T cells may come from the graft donor. For the CDR3, the sequence is CACSSTNSNQPQHF. The DNA sequence is TGTGCCTGCAGCAGTACAAATAGCAATCAGCCCCAGCATTTT.